This T cell receptor (beta chain) was identified in a study of control samples from healthy donors and cancer patients. Libraries were prepared by immunoSEQ multiplex PCR; TCRdb keeps only in-frame clonotypes and omits some of them. The data contain more than 35,000 clones, around 80% of them singletons. The germline V gene encodes CDR1 SNHLY and CDR2 FYNNEI. This CDR3 contains 12 residues. The ends were cut back, 11 bases at V and 2 bases at J, with 11 bases in the middle. The sequenced material came from PBMCs. This clonotype was sampled from a woman aged 55 to 70 with lung cancer. The genes are TRBV2 and TRBJ2-3, with D possibly TRBD2 on 5 matching bases. The DNA for the CDR3 is TGTGCCGCGGGTAGAGACACAGATACGCAGTATTTT. It translates to CAAGRDTDTQYF.